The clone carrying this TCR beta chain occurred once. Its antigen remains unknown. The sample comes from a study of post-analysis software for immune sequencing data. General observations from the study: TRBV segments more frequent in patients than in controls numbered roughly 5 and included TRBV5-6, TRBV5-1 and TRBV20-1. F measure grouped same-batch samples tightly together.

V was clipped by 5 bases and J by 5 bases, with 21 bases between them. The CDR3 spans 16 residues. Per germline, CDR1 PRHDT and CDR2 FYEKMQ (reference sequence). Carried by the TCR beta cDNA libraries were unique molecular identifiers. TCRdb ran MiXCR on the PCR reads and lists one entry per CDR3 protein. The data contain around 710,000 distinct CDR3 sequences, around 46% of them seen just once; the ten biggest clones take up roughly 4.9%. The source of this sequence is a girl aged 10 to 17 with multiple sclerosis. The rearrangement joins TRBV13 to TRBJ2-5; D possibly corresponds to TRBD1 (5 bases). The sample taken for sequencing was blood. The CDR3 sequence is CASSPSPSQGSETQYF. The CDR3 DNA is TGTGCCAGCAGCCCCTCGCCCTCCCAGGGTTCGGAGACCCAGTACTTC.